The 19 T cell receptor beta chains listed next were all sequenced from one sample in a study of blood T cell repertoires in COVID-19. Data came from immunoSEQ multiplex PCR; TCRdb stores just in-frame clones and leaves some out. Of about 39,000 clones in the sample, approximately 94% are singletons; the top ten hold more than 3.5%. The sequencing input was peripheral blood. The receptors derive from a human donor with active COVID-19. The donor label of this sample is uncertain.

The chain is built from TRBV12-5 and TRBJ1-1; D is ambiguous. CDR1 and CDR2 from the germline V gene are LGHNT and FRNRAP. The CDR3 contains 13 residues. Trimming removed 1 base from V and 8 bases from J, with 11 bases in between. CDR3 loop: CASGLETVGEAFF. CDR3 DNA sequence: TGTGCTAGTGGTTTGGAAACGGTCGGGGAAGCTTTCTTT.

V is TRBV6-4 and J is TRBJ2-2; 8 bases are a match to TRBD1. After removal of 7 bases from V and 5 bases from J, the junction contained 6 bases not matched to a gene. Germline V gene lookup returns CDR1 MRHNA and CDR2 SNTAGT. This CDR3 contains 14 residues. CDR3 residues: CASMGQEGTGELFF. CDR3 nucleotides: TGTGCCAGCATGGGACAGGAGGGTACCGGGGAGCTGTTTTTT.

This clone is a singleton in its sample. V gene TRBV11-1 combines with J gene TRBJ2-1, with D maybe TRBD1 (6 bases). Looked up from germline, CDR1 is SGHAT and CDR2 is FQDESV (reference sequence). Trimming pared 1 base from V and 2 bases from J, leaving 6 bases between. The CDR3 has 14 residues. The CDR3 is CASSLEGAYNEQFF. The CDR3 DNA sequence: TGTGCCAGCAGCTTAGAGGGGGCCTACAATGAGCAGTTCTTC.

Of note for this clone: Other DNA sequences in this specimen translate into the identical CDR3. The CDR3 coding sequence is TGTGCCAGCAGCGTAGGGTCGAGCTCCTACGAGCAGTACTTC. Residues: CASSVGSSSYEQYF. The chain couples TRBV9 to TRBJ2-7; D remains ambiguous. CDR1 SGDLS and CDR2 YYNGEE come from the germline V gene. V lost 0 bases and J lost 0, with 7 bases in between. This CDR3 spans 14 amino acids.

V is TRBV5-5 and J is TRBJ2-7; TRBD1 matches at 7 bases. The CDR3 loop spans 14 amino acids. The junction had 7 bases not matched to a gene; V was cut back by 6 bases and J by 1 base. From germline, CDR1 is SGHKS and CDR2 YYEKEE (reference sequence). CDR3 in DNA: TGTGCCAGCACGCGCCGGGACAGTTCCTACGAGCAGTACTTC. Protein: CASTRRDSSYEQYF.

This chain links TRBV27 with TRBJ2-1; no clear D gene. Trimming left V 6 bases short and J 0 bases short, with 21 bases between. CDR1 MNHEY and CDR2 SMNVEV come from the germline V gene (reference sequence). The CDR3 spans 18 residues. CDR3 nucleotide sequence: TGTGCCAGCAGGAAAACCGGCCTGACACAGAGCTCCTACAATGAGCAGTTCTTC. Translating it yields CASRKTGLTQSSYNEQFF.

The rearrangement links TRBV27 to TRBJ1-1, with D perhaps matching TRBD1 (6 bases). The CDR3 extends over 14 amino acids. The germline V and J ends were trimmed by 6 bases and 5 bases, with 16 bases remaining between them. The germline gives CDR1 MNHEY, CDR2 SMNVEV (reference sequence). Here the CDR3 reads CASSWDTVETEAFF. The CDR3 bases are TGTGCCAGCAGCTGGGACACAGTGGAGACTGAAGCTTTCTTT.

The J gene is TRBJ2-3, the V gene TRBV9; 9 positions agree with TRBD2. In germline, CDR1 is SGDLS, CDR2 YYNGEE. The CDR3 has 17 amino acids. The J segment lost 0 bases and the V segment lost 0 bases, leaving 5 bases of the junction unmatched. The CDR3 reads CASSVASGVTSTDTQYF. The CDR3 nucleotides read TGTGCCAGCAGCGTAGCTAGCGGGGTTACTAGCACAGATACGCAGTATTTT.

This clone was recorded only once. The gene calls are TRBV27 and TRBJ2-7; tentative D call: TRBD1 (6 bases). Germline CDR1 MNHEY, CDR2 SMNVEV (reference sequence). V lost 4 bases and J 2 bases, leaving 15 bases between the germline ends. The CDR3 runs 15 residues. CDR3 sequence (DNA): TGTGCCAGCAGTTCGACAGGTCTTTTCCCCTACGAGCAGTACTTC. Translation: CASSSTGLFPYEQYF.

The chain couples TRBV11-2 to TRBJ2-3; TRBD2 matches at 10 bases. Germline CDR1 reads SGHAT; CDR2 reads FQNNGV. CDR3 length: 17 amino acids. The V and J ends lost 1 base and 4 bases, in that order; junction bases with no gene match: 8. The CDR3, as DNA: TGTGCCAGCAGCTTAGGGTTCGCTAGCGGGAGACCAGATACGCAGTATTTT. Its translation: CASSLGFASGRPDTQYF.

The chain is built from TRBV7-2 and TRBJ1-4, with D maybe TRBD1 (5 bases). Germline CDR1 SGHTA, CDR2 FQGNSA. Trimming cost V 4 bases and J 2 bases, with 11 bases left between them. This CDR3 has 15 amino acids. DNA for the CDR3: TGTGCCAGCAGCTCCTTCGGGGGGACTAATGAAAAACTGTTTTTT. Its protein is CASSSFGGTNEKLFF.

The rearrangement uses TRBV3-1 (or the pseudogene TRBV3-2) and TRBJ2-1; TRBD2 matches 9 bases. The length of the CDR3 is 16 residues. The germline V gene encodes CDR1 LGHDT and CDR2 YNNKEL (reference sequence). V shed 0 bases, J shed 5 bases, and the junction held 5 bases outside the gene matches. CDR3 sequence (DNA): TGTGCCAGCAGCCAAGATTCTAGCGGGAATAACAATGAGCAGTTCTTC. As protein: CASSQDSSGNNNEQFF.

The J gene is TRBJ1-2, the V gene TRBV6-6; the match to TRBD1 covers 9 bases. V lost 5 bases, J lost 8 bases, and 18 bases stayed unmatched. Germline V CDR1 and CDR2: MNHNY, SVGAGI (reference sequence). This CDR3 region has 17 residues. Written as DNA, the CDR3 is TGTGCCAGCAGTAGATACCGCCCGGGACAGGGCCCTGGCGGCTACACCTTC. It yields the protein CASSRYRPGQGPGGYTF.

This sequence joins TRBV5-1 and TRBJ2-4; D might be TRBD1 (6 bases). CDR1 is SGHRS and CDR2 is YFSETQ in the germline V gene. V shed 4 bases and J shed 2 bases, with 16 bases lying between them. The CDR3 covers 16 residues. CDR3 DNA: TGCGCCAGCAGCGCTGTAGAAGACAGGCCCAAAAACATTCAGTACTTC. This gives the protein CASSAVEDRPKNIQYF.

The gene calls are TRBV2 and TRBJ2-5, with TRBD1 as a possible D gene (6 bases). Germline CDR1 and CDR2: SNHLY and FYNNEI. This CDR3 is 13 amino acids long. The V and J ends lost 7 bases and 4 bases respectively, with 13 bases between them. As DNA, the CDR3 is TGTGCCAGCAATCCCTTGACAGGAGAGACCCAGTACTTC. Protein product: CASNPLTGETQYF.

The J gene is TRBJ2-1, the V gene TRBV4-2; 9 bases agree with TRBD2. CDR1 is LGHNA and CDR2 is YNFKEQ in the germline V gene. V lost 0 bases to trimming and J lost 7 bases; unmatched junction nucleotides: 7. This CDR3 region has 16 residues. DNA for the CDR3: TGTGCCAGCAGCCAAGAGCAGCGGGGGGCCGAAAATGAGCAGTTCTTC. Encoded protein: CASSQEQRGAENEQFF.

This sequence joins TRBV7-2 and TRBJ2-6, with no clear D. V was clipped by 5 bases and J by 0 bases, with 11 bases between them. The CDR3 is 16 amino acids. CDR1 is SGHTA and CDR2 is FQGNSA in the germline V gene. The CDR3 sequence: CASSPRLSSGANVLTF. The CDR3 DNA follows: TGTGCCAGCAGCCCGCGTCTTAGCTCTGGGGCCAACGTCCTGACTTTC.

This chain uses TRBV19 with TRBJ2-5; D is ambiguous. The CDR3 spans 14 residues. Germline loops: CDR1 LNHDA, CDR2 SQIVND (reference sequence). V was cut by 4 bases and J by 2 bases, with 11 bases left in between. The CDR3 bases are TGTGCCAGTAGTAACTTTTATACGCAAGAGACCCAGTACTTC. This sequence encodes CASSNFYTQETQYF.

This chain connects TRBV9 to TRBJ2-3, with 11 bases aligning to TRBD2. The junction had 7 bases not matched to a gene; V was cut back by 1 base and J by 3 bases. The CDR3 sequence is 17 residues long. The germline CDR1 and CDR2 sequences are SGDLS and YYNGEE. The CDR3 reads CASSVLAGGPGTDTQYF. Written as DNA, the CDR3 is TGTGCCAGCAGCGTATTAGCGGGGGGGCCAGGAACAGATACGCAGTATTTT.